Below are 31 T cell receptor beta chains sequenced from a single sample in a study of PD-L1 blockade in urothelial cancer. As to time point: pretreatment peripheral blood. The method was immunoSEQ multiplex PCR; TCRdb's version includes in-frame clones alone and lacks a portion of them. The top ten hold 2% to 2.5% of the sample, which has more than 75,000 clones, about 83% seen once. Sequencing used PBMCs, obtained around atezolizumab (anti-PD-L1) treatment. The receptors stem from a man aged 55 to 70 with urothelial cancer.

V gene TRBV10-1 combines with J gene TRBJ2-1, with TRBD2 identical over 8 bases. Germline trimming cut 0 bases from V and 10 bases from J; bases unmatched to any gene: 17. The length of the CDR3 is 18 residues. Looked up from germline, CDR1 is WNHNN and CDR2 is SYGVQD (reference sequence). CDR3: CASSESVRDSGAPHEQFF. CDR3 in DNA: TGCGCCAGCAGTGAGTCCGTCAGGGATAGCGGGGCCCCTCACGAGCAGTTCTTC.

The chain recombines TRBV12-5 with TRBJ2-7; 8 nucleotides align to TRBD1. From germline, CDR1 is LGHNT and CDR2 FRNRAP. With 4 bases clipped from V and 3 bases from J, the junction kept 14 bases outside the gene matches. CDR3 size: 17 residues. In DNA, the CDR3 is TGTGCTAGTGGTTCCCCTCCGACAGGGGTTGTTATCTACGAGCAGTACTTC. Encoded protein: CASGSPPTGVVIYEQYF.

This clone came up a few times. The chain is built from TRBV10-3 and TRBJ1-2; possibly TRBD1 for D (6 bases). This CDR3 contains 15 residues. V lost 3 bases, J lost 4 bases, and 15 bases lay in between. Germline V gene lookup returns CDR1 ENHRY and CDR2 SYGVKD. The CDR3 protein is CAISDPQGMSYGYTF. The CDR3 coding sequence is TGTGCCATCAGTGATCCCCAGGGGATGAGCTATGGCTACACCTTC.

This clone came up a few times. The V gene is TRBV30, the J gene TRBJ1-2; unclear D gene. CDR1 and CDR2 (germline): GTSNPN, SVGIG (reference sequence). The V and J ends lost 5 bases and 7 bases respectively, with 14 bases between them. The CDR3 extends over 12 amino acids. The chain's CDR3 is CAWRGTVSGYTF. The CDR3 coding sequence is TGTGCCTGGCGGGGAACGGTTTCTGGCTACACCTTC.

This rearrangement joins TRBV15 to TRBJ2-1, with TRBD2 matching over 11 bases. The CDR3 covers 16 residues. Trimming took 2 bases from V and 7 from J; bases not matched to a gene: 7. Germline loops: CDR1 LNHNV, CDR2 YYDKDF (reference sequence). The CDR3 DNA reads TGTGCCACCAGCAGATTAGCGGGGGGGCGTGGGAATGAGCAGTTCTTC. Its translation is CATSRLAGGRGNEQFF.

The J gene is TRBJ2-5, the V gene TRBV4-1; 9 positions agree with TRBD2. V dropped 0 bases and J dropped 7; count of bases not matched to a gene: 12. From germline, CDR1 is MGHRA and CDR2 YSYEKL. The CDR3 has 17 amino acids. CDR3 coding DNA: TGCGCCAGCAGCCAAGATCAATCCCGGCGGGGGGGTGGGACCCAGTACTTC. Encoded protein: CASSQDQSRRGGGTQYF.

The chain has TRBV5-5 and TRBJ2-2; D call uncertain. The germline V and J ends were trimmed by 4 bases and 4 bases, with 11 bases remaining between them. CDR3 length: 14 residues. CDR1 and CDR2 from the germline V gene are SGHKS and YYEKEE (reference sequence). The CDR3 sequence is CASSLLSPTGELFF. In nucleotides, the CDR3 is TGTGCCAGCAGCCTCTTGTCCCCCACCGGGGAGCTGTTTTTT. The full variable domain, with the rest looked up from reference TRBV5-5 and TRBJ2-2, is DAGVTQSPTHLIKTRGQQVTLRCSPISGHKSVSWYQQVLGQGPQFIFQYYEKEERGRGNFPDRFSARQFPNYSSELNVNALLLGDSALYLCASSLLSPTGELFFGEGSRLTVL.

V is TRBV10-3 and J is TRBJ1-5; tentatively, D is TRBD1 (6 bases). The CDR3 extends over 16 amino acids. V was clipped by 6 bases and J by 2 bases, with 17 bases between them. CDR1 and CDR2 (germline): ENHRY, SYGVKD. CDR3 protein: CAISGRGAEGNQPQHF. The DNA for the CDR3 is TGTGCCATCAGCGGCCGGGGGGCGGAAGGCAATCAGCCCCAGCATTTT.

Here the CDR3 DNA reads TGCGCCAGCAGCCCCGGGGGTAGCGGGACCTACGAGCAGTACTTC. Its translation: CASSPGGSGTYEQYF. This chain links TRBV5-1 with TRBJ2-7; TRBD2 aligns across 8 bases. Per the germline V gene, CDR1 is SGHRS and CDR2 is YFSETQ. The CDR3 length is 15 residues. V dropped 4 bases and J dropped 2; count of bases not matched to a gene: 8.

The chain joins TRBV19 to TRBJ1-1; 9 bases are a match to TRBD1. V trimming: 6 bases; J trimming: 1 base; junction bases outside the gene matches: 9. The CDR3 consists of 16 residues. Germline CDR1 is LNHDA and CDR2 is SQIVND (reference sequence). Here the CDR3 reads CASSLPRGQGNTEAFF. Written as DNA, the CDR3 is TGTGCCAGTAGCCTTCCCAGGGGACAGGGGAACACTGAAGCTTTCTTT.

In regard to this clone: At the DNA level, this CDR3 is encoded by other sequences in the same sample as well. The chain employs TRBV9 and TRBJ2-5, with 7 bases aligning to TRBD1. The CDR3 length is 14 residues. Trimming took 3 bases from V and 1 from J; bases not matched to a gene: 3. Per the germline V gene, CDR1 is SGDLS and CDR2 is YYNGEE. Written as DNA, the CDR3 is TGTGCCAGCAGCGCCGGGGACAGCCAAGAGACCCAGTACTTC. It yields the protein CASSAGDSQETQYF.

The chain joins TRBV19 to TRBJ1-2; 8 nucleotides line up with TRBD1. Germline V lookup: CDR1 LNHDA, CDR2 SQIVND (reference sequence). Unmatched junction bases numbered 12, after V lost 5 bases and J lost 4 bases. This CDR3 comprises 16 residues. The CDR3 loop reads CASSSSGTGSTYGYTF. CDR3 nucleotides: TGTGCCAGTAGTTCCTCGGGGACAGGAAGTACCTATGGCTACACCTTC.

The chain couples TRBV7-3 to TRBJ2-3; 13 positions match TRBD2. With V trimmed by 1 base and J by 2 bases, 3 bases remained unmatched. This CDR3 contains 17 residues. The germline gives CDR1 SGHTA, CDR2 FQGTGA. The CDR3 sequence is CASSLMGTSGNTDTQYF. The CDR3, as DNA: TGTGCCAGCAGCTTAATGGGGACTAGCGGGAACACAGATACGCAGTATTTT.

The rearrangement joins TRBV10-3 to TRBJ2-3, with 9 bases matching TRBD2. The V gene end was trimmed by 2 bases and the J gene end by 3 bases; junction bases not matched to a gene: 6. Germline CDR1 is ENHRY and CDR2 is SYGVKD. This CDR3 region has 16 residues. The CDR3 DNA reads as TGTGCCATCAGTGAGATCCTAGCGGGGATAACAGATACGCAGTATTTT. Its translation is CAISEILAGITDTQYF.

The V gene is TRBV7-3, the J gene TRBJ1-1; 7 bases line up with TRBD1. This CDR3 has 15 amino acids. Looked up from germline, CDR1 is SGHTA and CDR2 is FQGTGA. Trimming at V came to 2 bases and at J to 3 bases, leaving 6 bases not matched to a gene. The CDR3, as DNA: TGTGCCAGCAGCTTAGAATCGACAGGGCACACTGAAGCTTTCTTT. It codes for CASSLESTGHTEAFF.

The CDR3 reads CASSSGSEGYGYTF. The CDR3 region has the DNA TGCGCCAGCAGTTCGGGATCCGAGGGCTATGGCTACACCTTC. The chain recombines TRBV10-1 with TRBJ1-2, with D uncertain. In germline, CDR1 is WNHNN, CDR2 SYGVQD (reference sequence). This CDR3 region has 14 residues. V lost 5 bases to trimming and J lost 4 bases, with 14 bases between them.

CDR3 loop: CASSLGAENTGELFF. CDR3 nucleotide sequence: TGTGCCAGCAGCTTGGGTGCAGAGAACACCGGGGAGCTGTTTTTT. This chain links TRBV5-4 with TRBJ2-2; D uncertain. The CDR3 length is 15 residues. Trimming took off 0 bases at V and 1 base at J, with 7 bases between the two ends. Germline CDR1 reads SGHNT; CDR2 reads YYREEE (reference sequence).

The chain uses TRBV11-2 and TRBJ1-2; 8 nucleotides match TRBD1. The trim removed 0 bases at V and 0 bases at J, leaving 12 bases unmatched. CDR3 length: 19 amino acids. Per the germline V gene, CDR1 is SGHAT and CDR2 is FQNNGV. The CDR3 sequence: CASSLDSGRGLLTNYGYTF. CDR3 DNA sequence: TGTGCCAGCAGCTTAGACTCCGGCAGGGGGCTTTTAACTAACTATGGCTACACCTTC.

The V gene is TRBV7-2, the J gene TRBJ2-1, with 7 bases aligning to TRBD1. The CDR3 contains 15 residues. V gave up 3 bases and J gave up 4 bases; unmatched junction bases: 6. Per the germline V gene, CDR1 is SGHTA and CDR2 is FQGNSA. CDR3: CASSLQGTVYNEQFF. The DNA for the CDR3 is TGTGCCAGCAGCTTGCAGGGGACAGTATACAATGAGCAGTTCTTC.

This clone has a single count. This rearrangement joins TRBV6-1 to TRBJ2-1; 8 bases are shared with TRBD2. V was clipped by 4 bases and J by 1 base; unmatched bases: 12. The CDR3 covers 18 residues. CDR1 MNHNS and CDR2 SASEGT come from the germline V gene. The DNA of the CDR3 is TGTGCCAGCAGTGTAACGTTGGCTAGCGGGTCTTCCTACAATGAGCAGTTCTTC. Translation gives CASSVTLASGSSYNEQFF.

The J gene is TRBJ1-6, the V gene TRBV6-5; no firm D call. The germline CDR1 and CDR2 sequences are MNHEY and SVGAGI. The CDR3 loop spans 16 amino acids. V lost 0 bases to trimming and J lost 5 bases, with 11 bases between them. This CDR3 reads CASSYSTSAHNSPLHF. The CDR3 region has the DNA TGTGCCAGCAGTTACTCGACCAGCGCCCATAATTCACCCCTCCACTTT.

The chain joins TRBV4-3 to TRBJ1-1, with 9 nucleotides matching TRBD1. CDR1 LGHNA and CDR2 YSLEER come from the germline V gene. The V gene end was trimmed by 4 bases and the J gene end by 1 base; junction bases not matched to a gene: 7. The CDR3 consists of 16 residues. DNA of the CDR3: TGCGCCAGCAGCCTTGGGACAGGGAGGGAGAACACTGAAGCTTTCTTT. Translated: CASSLGTGRENTEAFF.

The sample holds one count of this clone. The chain carries TRBV5-4 and TRBJ1-1; D is perhaps TRBD1 (6 bases). V lost 0 bases and J lost 1, with 10 bases in between. The CDR3 covers 15 residues. In germline, CDR1 is SGHNT, CDR2 YYREEE (reference sequence). This chain's CDR3 is CASSLVVRGNTEAFF. DNA for the CDR3: TGTGCCAGCAGCTTGGTTGTCAGGGGGAACACTGAAGCTTTCTTT.

J is TRBJ2-7 and V is TRBV5-1, with TRBD1 matching 8 bases. V was clipped by 4 bases and J by 2 bases; unmatched bases: 8. The CDR3 has 15 amino acids. CDR1 and CDR2 from the germline V gene are SGHRS and YFSETQ. The DNA for the CDR3 is TGCGCCAGCAGCATAGATCGGACAGGGACCTACGAGCAGTACTTC. Its protein is CASSIDRTGTYEQYF.

In DNA, the CDR3 is TGTGCCAGTTCGTTTGGGGAGGGCTACGAGCAGTACTTC. As protein: CASSFGEGYEQYF. This chain joins TRBV27 and TRBJ2-7, with TRBD2 identical over 7 bases. The germline CDR1 and CDR2 sequences are MNHEY and SMNVEV (reference sequence). V shed 9 bases, J shed 3 bases, and the junction held 8 bases outside the gene matches. The CDR3 is made up of 13 amino acids.

This sequence joins TRBV5-8 and TRBJ1-2; perhaps TRBD1 as D (6 bases). CDR3 size: 16 residues. Germline values: CDR1 SGHTS, CDR2 YDEGEE. Trimming removed 4 bases from V and 3 bases from J, with 19 bases in between. CDR3 residues: CASSSRTVKGDYGYTF. DNA of the CDR3: TGTGCCAGCAGCAGTCGGACAGTCAAGGGGGACTATGGCTACACCTTC.

The V call is TRBV5-1, the J call TRBJ2-7; D is perhaps TRBD2 (5 bases). Germline CDR1 and CDR2: SGHRS and YFSETQ. The CDR3 covers 16 residues. V gave up 0 bases and J gave up 0 bases, with 13 bases separating them. CDR3 in amino acids: CASSLGGAISSYEQYF. CDR3 DNA sequence: TGCGCCAGCAGCTTGGGGGGAGCTATTAGCTCCTACGAGCAGTACTTC.

The V gene is TRBV7-9, the J gene TRBJ2-7; D is possibly TRBD1 (6 bases). The V end lost 3 bases, the J end lost 0 bases, and 9 bases lay between the germline ends. The CDR3 totals 14 residues. Germline CDR1 reads SEHNR; CDR2 reads FQNEAQ (reference sequence). The CDR3 coding sequence is TGTGCCAGCAGCTTGGGGGCCAGCTCCTACGAGCAGTACTTC. It yields the protein CASSLGASSYEQYF. The full variable domain, completed using reference TRBV7-9 and TRBJ2-7, is DTGVSQNPRHKITKRGQNVTFRCDPISEHNRLYWYRQTLGQGPEFLTYFQNEAQLEKSRLLSDRFSAERPKGSFSTLEIQRTEQGDSAMYLCASSLGASSYEQYFGPGTRLTVT.

J is TRBJ2-3 and V is TRBV18; D ambiguous. The CDR3 runs 15 residues. Trimming removed 2 bases from V and 4 bases from J, with 13 bases in between. Germline CDR1 reads KGHSH; CDR2 reads LQKENI. This CDR3 is CASSPSFWSPDTQYF. As DNA, the CDR3 is TGTGCCAGCTCACCAAGTTTCTGGAGCCCAGATACGCAGTATTTT.

The chain combines TRBV19 with TRBJ2-3, with TRBD2 matching 11 bases. The CDR3 runs 16 residues. The V and J ends lost 5 bases and 4 bases, in that order; junction bases with no gene match: 8. Looked up from germline, CDR1 is LNHDA and CDR2 is SQIVND (reference sequence). The CDR3 DNA follows: TGTGCCAGTAGTGGGTTAGCGGGGGGGATTTCAGATACGCAGTATTTT. It translates to CASSGLAGGISDTQYF.

V is TRBV11-2 and J is TRBJ2-5; weak D call: TRBD2 (6 bases). There are 17 residues in the CDR3. In germline, CDR1 is SGHAT, CDR2 FQNNGV. Trimming removed 4 bases at V and 2 bases at J, with 20 bases between. CDR3 DNA sequence: TGTGCCAGCAGCTCCCAGCCCGGGGGTCCCCCACAAGAGACCCAGTACTTC. It yields the protein CASSSQPGGPPQETQYF.